Listed below are T cell receptor beta chains from one sample, sequenced in a study of PD-1 blockade in classical Hodgkin lymphoma. Clones were read by immunoSEQ multiplex PCR, and TCRdb kept only the in-frame ones, dropping some. The sample includes tens of thousands of clones, under 75% of them seen just once. Material: peripheral blood mononuclear cells (PBMCs), obtained before the fourth cycle of nivolumab. These receptor sequences come from a human donor with classical Hodgkin lymphoma. Each CDR3 is given with its conserved first and last residue. D genes are given only for firm matches. Size is stated for part of the rows, as once, few or many counts, or as a class when the clone is expanded.

v_gene	j_gene	abundance	d_gene	CDR3nt	CDR3aa
TRBV6-5	TRBJ2-1	-	-	TGTGCCAGCAGTTACGCCAGGGGTAATGAGCAGTTCTTC	CASSYARGNEQFF
TRBV5-4	TRBJ2-7	-	TRBD2	TGTGCCAGCAGCTCTGGGAGGGCCGAGCAGTACTTC	CASSSGRAEQYF
TRBV6-5	TRBJ2-5	once	TRBD1	TGTGCCAGCAGTTACTCGGGGACAGGGAAGGCAGAGACCCAGTACTTC	CASSYSGTGKAETQYF
TRBV27	TRBJ2-5	-	TRBD2	TGTGCCAGCGCCTTGGGGGGGAGTGGAGAGACCCAGTACTTC	CASALGGSGETQYF
TRBV5-1	TRBJ2-7	few	-	TGCGCCAGCAGATTAGAACTGGGAGTCTACGAGCAGTACTTC	CASRLELGVYEQYF
TRBV18	TRBJ1-1	-	-	TGTGCCAGCCGGGACGGGAACACTGAAGCTTTCTTT	CASRDGNTEAFF
TRBV18	TRBJ2-7	-	-	TGTGCCAGCTCACGGTCTGACAAATACGAGCAGTACTTC	CASSRSDKYEQYF
TRBV6-1	TRBJ2-7	-	TRBD1	TGTGCCATACGGGACAGGGGAGTGTACGAGCAGTACTTC	CAIRDRGVYEQYF
TRBV9	TRBJ2-1	once	TRBD2	TGTGCCAGCAGCCCCCGTCGACTAGCGGGGCACAATGAGCAGTTCTTC	CASSPRRLAGHNEQFF
TRBV5-6	TRBJ2-5	-	-	TGTGCCAGCAGCTCGGACAGAGAGACCCAGTACTTC	CASSSDRETQYF
TRBV6-6	TRBJ1-1	few	TRBD1	TGTGCCAGCAACGGACAGGGGGCTTTCTTT	CASNGQGAFF
TRBV9	TRBJ1-4	-	TRBD1	TGTGCCAGCAGCGAAGGACAGGGGGTCGCAACTAATGAAAAACTGTTTTTT	CASSEGQGVATNEKLFF
TRBV7-6	TRBJ2-7	few	TRBD1	TGTGCCAGCAGCTTATTCCGGGACAGACCCTACGAGCAGTACTTC	CASSLFRDRPYEQYF
TRBV6-1	TRBJ2-1	-	TRBD2	TGTGCCAGCAGTGGCTACGGGGCGTATGCGGGGGGGAATGAGCAGTTCTTC	CASSGYGAYAGGNEQFF
TRBV7-6	TRBJ2-1	-	-	TGTGCCAGCGACGGGGGGTTGGGGGCTGAGCAGTTCTTC	CASDGGLGAEQFF
TRBV29-1	TRBJ2-7	few	-	TGCAGCGTTGTCGTATCCTACGAGCAGTACTTC	CSVVVSYEQYF
TRBV28	TRBJ2-7	-	TRBD2	TGTGCCAGCAGACTAGCGGGAGAGGTCTACGGGCAGTACTTC	CASRLAGEVYGQYF
TRBV7-9	TRBJ2-3	few	-	TGTGCCAGCAGCTCAACCACAGGGCGGAGTACGCAGTATTTT	CASSSTTGRSTQYF
TRBV7-6	TRBJ2-7	-	-	TGTGCCAGCAGTTCTTCCCCTTCGGCCGAGCAGTACTTC	CASSSSPSAEQYF
TRBV10-3	TRBJ1-1	-	-	TGTGCCATCAGCCCCGCGGGGGGGGGCGCGAAGTATACTGAAGCTTTCTTT	CAISPAGGGAKYTEAFF
TRBV7-9	TRBJ2-3	-	TRBD2	TGTGCCAGCAGCTTACTACCGGGACTAGCGGGAGGGAGCACAGATACGCAGTATTTT	CASSLLPGLAGGSTDTQYF